The 10 T cell receptor beta chains presented below share a single source sample, sequenced in a study of blood T cells in healthy people across ages. PCR was performed a second time for roughly 7 to 12 cycles using a sample-barcoded 5' primer and a J-beta primer mix. TCRdb itself ran the 5' RACE reads through MiXCR, one entry per CDR3 protein. Here the sample spans about 620,000 distinct CDR3 sequences, around 21% being singletons. Sequenced material: blood. The origin of the receptors is a man aged 70-80 years in good health.

The sample holds a few counts of this clonotype. This chain's CDR3 is CSVEALTSGSRSDTQYF. In DNA form, the CDR3 reads TGCAGCGTTGAAGCCCTTACTAGCGGGAGTCGCTCGGATACGCAGTATTTT. This chain joins TRBV29-1 and TRBJ2-3; 11 bases fit TRBD2. V shed 1 base, J shed 6 bases, and the junction held 12 bases outside the gene matches. Germline CDR1 is SQVTM and CDR2 is ANQGSEA. This CDR3 contains 17 residues.

The rearrangement joins TRBV27 to TRBJ2-5, with unresolved D. CDR1 and CDR2 from the germline V gene are MNHEY and SMNVEV (reference sequence). The CDR3 covers 13 residues. V lost 0 bases to trimming and J lost 7 bases, with 9 bases between them. The CDR3 DNA reads TGTGCCAGCAGTTTATCGGCCCTAGGGACCCAGTACTTC. Its translation is CASSLSALGTQYF.

The chain recombines TRBV12-3 or TRBV12-4 with TRBJ2-7; 9 positions match TRBD1. With V trimmed by 6 bases and J by 5 bases, 14 bases remained unmatched. The CDR3 is 16 residues long. The CDR3, as DNA: TGTGCCAGCAGCGCACAGGGGGCGGTTTTGTCTCACGAGCAGTACTTC. Translating gives CASSAQGAVLSHEQYF.

The chain carries TRBV11-2 and TRBJ2-2; 7 positions match TRBD2. CDR1 SGHAT and CDR2 FQNNGV come from the germline V gene. The CDR3 spans 15 residues. V was clipped by 2 bases and J by 5 bases; unmatched bases: 5. CDR3 nucleotide sequence: TGTGCCAGCAGCTTAAGCGGGACGGGGACCGGGGAGCTGTTTTTT. It translates to CASSLSGTGTGELFF.

The CDR3 is CASSQGRRESTDTQYF. The CDR3 DNA follows: TGTGCCAGCAGCCAAGGCCGGCGGGAGAGCACAGATACGCAGTATTTT. The rearrangement joins TRBV3-1 to TRBJ2-3; 7 bases map to TRBD2. The CDR3 has 16 amino acids. Germline V lookup: CDR1 LGHDT, CDR2 YNNKEL (reference sequence). Trimming removed 1 base from V and 0 bases from J; junction bases left unmatched: 4.

This clonotype was recorded a few times. The rearrangement uses TRBV7-2 and TRBJ1-5; TRBD1 is a possible D gene (6 bases). Germline V gives CDR1 SGHTA, CDR2 FQGNSA. Trimming shortened V by 4 bases and J by 4 bases, and 8 bases separated the two germline ends. This CDR3 comprises 13 residues. CDR3: CASSSGQNQPQHF. The CDR3 nucleotides are TGTGCCAGCAGCTCCGGACAGAATCAGCCCCAGCATTTT.

The gene calls are TRBV27 and TRBJ2-5, with unresolved D. The DNA matches TRBJ2-7 better at its end, which makes the J call doubtful. Germline V gene data show CDR1 as MNHEY and CDR2 as SMNVEV (reference sequence). The CDR3 contains 13 residues. CDR3 sequence: CASSLSDNYEQYF. The CDR3 bases are TGTGCCAGCAGCCTATCTGACAACTACGAGCAGTACTTC.

This clonotype was detected ten times or more. The chain has TRBV12-3 or TRBV12-4 and TRBJ1-1; D gene uncertain. The CDR3 contains 11 residues. V lost 7 bases to trimming and J lost 3 bases, with 6 bases between them. The CDR3 sequence: CASITDTEAFF. The CDR3 region has the DNA TGTGCCAGCATTACGGACACTGAAGCTTTCTTT.

As concerns this clonotype: At one of its ends the junction is not consistent with the germline gene, which may arise from a read error. The chain has TRBV6-6 and TRBJ1-1, with 9 bases identical to TRBD1. The length of the CDR3 is 16 residues. The germline V gene encodes CDR1 MNHNY and CDR2 SVGAGI (reference sequence). The CDR3 sequence is CVSSTYRTGEYTEAFF. CDR3 sequence (DNA): TGTGTCAGCAGTACCTACAGGACAGGGGAGTACACTGAAGCTTTCTTT.

This clonotype was seen many times. The rearrangement joins TRBV15 to TRBJ2-1, with 11 bases matching TRBD1. This CDR3 is built from 17 residues. With 0 bases clipped from V and 9 bases from J, the junction kept 10 bases outside the gene matches. Germline V gene sequence: CDR1 LNHNV, CDR2 YYDKDF (reference sequence). In DNA, the CDR3 is TGTGCCACCAGCAGAGATAATCGTGGGACAGGGGGTAGTGAGCAGTTCTTC. Protein: CATSRDNRGTGGSEQFF.